This TCR beta chain was recorded in a study of T cell repertoires in cytomegalovirus infection. About the research overall: Shared public TCR beta signatures pointed to both CMV infection and a matching HLA type. Study results and limitations: Frequencies of public TCR beta families were cumulated, and this identified carriers of CMV plus the relevant HLA. In two of eight donors, the top clonotype was HLA-C-restricted CMV-specific.

MiXCR, run by TCRdb on the reads, gives a single entry per CDR3 protein. The sample holds some 240,000 distinct CDR3 sequences, about 18% seen once. This clonotype was recorded a few times. Its antigen remains unidentified. The germline V gene has CDR1 MRHNA and CDR2 SNTAGT. Trimming left V 1 base short and J 0 bases short, with 9 bases between. This CDR3 region has 16 residues. This chain connects TRBV6-4 to TRBJ2-2; D is ambiguous. This sequence was found in a human donor in good health (CMV status not recorded). Some clones in this sample may be carry-over from other donors' samples. The sample consisted of CD8+ T cells from PBMCs. The CDR3 loop reads CASSDLGGTNTGELFF. The DNA of the CDR3 is TGTGCCAGCAGTGACTTGGGCGGAACGAACACCGGGGAGCTGTTTTTT.